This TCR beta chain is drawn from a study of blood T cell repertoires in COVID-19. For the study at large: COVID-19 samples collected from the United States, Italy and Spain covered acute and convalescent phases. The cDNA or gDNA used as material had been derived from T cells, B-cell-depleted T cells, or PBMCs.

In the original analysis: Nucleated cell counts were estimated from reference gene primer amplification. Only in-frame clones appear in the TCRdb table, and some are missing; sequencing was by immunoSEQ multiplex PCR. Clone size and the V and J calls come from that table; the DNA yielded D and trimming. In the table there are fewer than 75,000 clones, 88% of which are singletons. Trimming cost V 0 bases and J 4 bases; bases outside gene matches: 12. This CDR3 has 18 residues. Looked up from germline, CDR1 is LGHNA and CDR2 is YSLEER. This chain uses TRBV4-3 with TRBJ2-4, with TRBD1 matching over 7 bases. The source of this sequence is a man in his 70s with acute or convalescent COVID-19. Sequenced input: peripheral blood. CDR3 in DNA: TGCGCCAGCAGCCAAGACCCGCCCCGGGACAGCAAAAAAAACATTCAGTACTTC. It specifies CASSQDPPRDSKKNIQYF.